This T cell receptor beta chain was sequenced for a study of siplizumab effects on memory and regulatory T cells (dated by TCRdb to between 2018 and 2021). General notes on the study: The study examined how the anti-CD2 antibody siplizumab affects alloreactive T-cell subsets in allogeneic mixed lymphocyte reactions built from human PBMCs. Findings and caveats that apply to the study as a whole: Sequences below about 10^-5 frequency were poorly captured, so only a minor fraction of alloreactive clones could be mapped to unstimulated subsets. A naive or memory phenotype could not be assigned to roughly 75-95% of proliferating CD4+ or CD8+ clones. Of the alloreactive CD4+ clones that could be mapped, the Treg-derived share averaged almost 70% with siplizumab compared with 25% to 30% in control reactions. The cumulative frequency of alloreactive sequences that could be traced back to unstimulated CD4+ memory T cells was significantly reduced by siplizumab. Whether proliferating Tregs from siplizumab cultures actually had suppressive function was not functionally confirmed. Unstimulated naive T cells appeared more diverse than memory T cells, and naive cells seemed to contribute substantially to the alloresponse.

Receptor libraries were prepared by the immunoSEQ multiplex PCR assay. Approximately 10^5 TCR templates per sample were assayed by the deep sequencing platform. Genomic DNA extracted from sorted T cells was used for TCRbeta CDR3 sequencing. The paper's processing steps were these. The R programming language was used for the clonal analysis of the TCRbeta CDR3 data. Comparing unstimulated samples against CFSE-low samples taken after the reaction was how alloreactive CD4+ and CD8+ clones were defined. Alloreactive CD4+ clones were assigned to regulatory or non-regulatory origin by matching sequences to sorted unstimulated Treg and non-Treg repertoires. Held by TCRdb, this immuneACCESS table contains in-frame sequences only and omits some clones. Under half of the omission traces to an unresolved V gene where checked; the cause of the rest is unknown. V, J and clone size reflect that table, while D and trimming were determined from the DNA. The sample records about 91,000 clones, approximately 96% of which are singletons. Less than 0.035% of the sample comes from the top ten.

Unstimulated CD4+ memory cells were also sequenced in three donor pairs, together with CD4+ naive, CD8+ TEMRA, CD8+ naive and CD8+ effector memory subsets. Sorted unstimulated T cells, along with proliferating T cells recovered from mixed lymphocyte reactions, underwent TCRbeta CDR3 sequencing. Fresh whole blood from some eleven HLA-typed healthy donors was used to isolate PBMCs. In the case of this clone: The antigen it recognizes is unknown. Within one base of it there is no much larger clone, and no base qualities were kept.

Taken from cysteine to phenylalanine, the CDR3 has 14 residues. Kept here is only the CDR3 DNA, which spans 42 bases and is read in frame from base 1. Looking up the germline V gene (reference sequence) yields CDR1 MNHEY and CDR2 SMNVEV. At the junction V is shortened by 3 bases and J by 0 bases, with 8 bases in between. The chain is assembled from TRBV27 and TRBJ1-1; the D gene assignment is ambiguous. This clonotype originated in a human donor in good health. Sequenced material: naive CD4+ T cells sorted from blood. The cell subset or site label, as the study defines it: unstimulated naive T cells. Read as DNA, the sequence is TGTGCCAGCAGTTTCAGGACTATGAACACTGAAGCTTTCTTT. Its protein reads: CASSFRTMNTEAFF.